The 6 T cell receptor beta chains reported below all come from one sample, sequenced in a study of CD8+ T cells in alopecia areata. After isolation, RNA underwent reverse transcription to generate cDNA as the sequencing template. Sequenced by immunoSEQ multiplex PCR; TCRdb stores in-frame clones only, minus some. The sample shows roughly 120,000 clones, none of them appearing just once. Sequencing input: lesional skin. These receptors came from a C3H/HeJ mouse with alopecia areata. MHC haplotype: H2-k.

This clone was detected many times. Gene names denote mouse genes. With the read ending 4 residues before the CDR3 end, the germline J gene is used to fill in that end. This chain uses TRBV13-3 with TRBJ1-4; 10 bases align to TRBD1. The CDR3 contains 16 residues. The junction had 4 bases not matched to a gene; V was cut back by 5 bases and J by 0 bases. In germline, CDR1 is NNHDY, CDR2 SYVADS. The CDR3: CASSPDRGLSNERLFF. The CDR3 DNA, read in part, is TGTGCCAGCAGCCCTGACAGGGGGCTTTCCAACGAA.

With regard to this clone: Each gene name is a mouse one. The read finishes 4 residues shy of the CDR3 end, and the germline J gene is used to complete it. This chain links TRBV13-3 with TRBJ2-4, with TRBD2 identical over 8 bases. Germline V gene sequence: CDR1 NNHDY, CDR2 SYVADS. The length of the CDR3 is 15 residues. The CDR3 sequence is CASSEAGTGRNTLYF. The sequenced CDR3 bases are TGTGCCAGCAGTGAAGCCGGGACTGGCAGAAAC. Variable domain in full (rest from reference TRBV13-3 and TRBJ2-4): EAAVTQSPRSKVAVTGGKVTLSCHQTNNHDYMYWYRQDTGHGLRLIHYSYVADSTEKGDIPDGYKASRPSQENFSLILELASLSQTAVYFCASSEAGTGRNTLYFGAGTRLSVL.

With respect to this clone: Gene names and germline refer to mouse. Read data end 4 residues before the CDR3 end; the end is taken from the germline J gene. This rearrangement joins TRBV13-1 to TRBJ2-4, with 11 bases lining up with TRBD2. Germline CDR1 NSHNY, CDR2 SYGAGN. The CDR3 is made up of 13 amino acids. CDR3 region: CASTGLGENTLYF. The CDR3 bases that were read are TGTGCCAGCACGGGACTGGGGGAAAAC.

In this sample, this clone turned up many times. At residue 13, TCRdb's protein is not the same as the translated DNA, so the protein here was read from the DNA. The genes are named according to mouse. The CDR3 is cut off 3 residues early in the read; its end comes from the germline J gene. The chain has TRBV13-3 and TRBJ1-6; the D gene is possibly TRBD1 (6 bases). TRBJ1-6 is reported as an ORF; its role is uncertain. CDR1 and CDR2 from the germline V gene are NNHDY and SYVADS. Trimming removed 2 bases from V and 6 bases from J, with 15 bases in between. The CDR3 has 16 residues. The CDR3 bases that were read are TGTGCCAGCAGTGAGGCCCGGACAGCCATTAATTCGCCC. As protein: CASSEARTAINSP. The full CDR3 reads CASSEARTAINSPLYF.

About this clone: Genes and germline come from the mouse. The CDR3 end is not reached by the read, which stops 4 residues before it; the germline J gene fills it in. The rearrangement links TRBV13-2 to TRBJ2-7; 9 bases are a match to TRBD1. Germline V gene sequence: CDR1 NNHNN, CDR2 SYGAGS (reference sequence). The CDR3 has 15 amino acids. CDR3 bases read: TGTGCCAGCGGTGATCCTGGACAGGGGAGGGAT. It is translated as CASGDPGQGRD. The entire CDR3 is CASGDPGQGRDEQYF.

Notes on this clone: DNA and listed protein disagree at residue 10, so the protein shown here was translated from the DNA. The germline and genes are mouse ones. The CDR3 here is CASSEAYNSPLYF. Partial CDR3 DNA: TGTGCCAGCAGTGAGGCCTATAATTCGCCC. The V gene is TRBV19, the J gene TRBJ1-6, with D uncertain. Read data end 3 residues before the CDR3 end; the end is taken from the germline J gene. TRBJ1-6 belongs to the ORF category, with a function that is uncertain. The CDR3 totals 13 residues. CDR1 and CDR2 (germline): FNHDT, SITEND (reference sequence). V was clipped by 4 bases and J by 2 bases, with 4 bases between them.